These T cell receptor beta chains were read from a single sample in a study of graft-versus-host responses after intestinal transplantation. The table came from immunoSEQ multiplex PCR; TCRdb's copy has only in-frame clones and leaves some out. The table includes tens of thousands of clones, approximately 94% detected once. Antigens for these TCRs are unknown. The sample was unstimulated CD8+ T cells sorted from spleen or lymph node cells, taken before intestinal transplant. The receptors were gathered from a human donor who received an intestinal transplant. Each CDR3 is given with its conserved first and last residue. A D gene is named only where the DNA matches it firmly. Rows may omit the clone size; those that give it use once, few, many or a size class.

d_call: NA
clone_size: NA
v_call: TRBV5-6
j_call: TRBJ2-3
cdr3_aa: CASSPNTDTQYF
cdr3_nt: TGTGCCAGCAGCCCGAACACAGATACGCAGTATTTT

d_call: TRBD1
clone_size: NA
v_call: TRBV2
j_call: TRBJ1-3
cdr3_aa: CASSEGQGGSSGNTIYF
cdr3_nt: TGTGCCAGCAGTGAGGGACAGGGTGGTAGTTCTGGAAACACCATATATTTT

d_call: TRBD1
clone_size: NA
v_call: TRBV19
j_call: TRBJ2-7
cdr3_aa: CASSKTGGSYEQYF
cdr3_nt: TGTGCCAGTAGCAAAACAGGGGGCTCCTACGAGCAGTACTTC

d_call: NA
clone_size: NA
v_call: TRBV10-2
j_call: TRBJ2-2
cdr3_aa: CASGQGETGELFF
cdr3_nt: TGCGCCAGCGGGCAGGGAGAAACCGGGGAGCTGTTTTTT

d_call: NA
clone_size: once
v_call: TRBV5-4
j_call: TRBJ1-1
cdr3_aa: CASSRDVMNTEAFF
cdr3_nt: TGTGCCAGCAGCCGGGACGTAATGAACACTGAAGCTTTCTTT

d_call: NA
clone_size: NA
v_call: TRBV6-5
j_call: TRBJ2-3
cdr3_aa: CASGYGGDTQYF
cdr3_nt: TGTGCCAGCGGTTACGGGGGAGATACGCAGTATTTT

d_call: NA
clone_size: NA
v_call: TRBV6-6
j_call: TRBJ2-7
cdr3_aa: CASSYSRDPQREQYF
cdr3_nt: TGTGCCAGCAGTTACTCGAGGGACCCCCAGAGAGAGCAGTACTTC

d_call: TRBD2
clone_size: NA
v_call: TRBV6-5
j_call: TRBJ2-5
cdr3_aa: CASSYTSGRLETQYF
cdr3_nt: TGTGCCAGCAGTTACACTAGCGGGCGGCTAGAGACCCAGTACTTC

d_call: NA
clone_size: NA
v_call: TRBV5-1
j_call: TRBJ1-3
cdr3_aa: CASSLDGGAGNTIYF
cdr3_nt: TGCGCCAGCAGCTTGGATGGAGGGGCTGGAAACACCATATATTTT

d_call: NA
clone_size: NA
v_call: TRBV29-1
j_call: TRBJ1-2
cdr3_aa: CSVDNGPDYGYTF
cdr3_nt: TGCAGCGTTGATAATGGACCGGACTATGGCTACACCTTC

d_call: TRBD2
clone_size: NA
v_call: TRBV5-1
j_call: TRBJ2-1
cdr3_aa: CASSPGLAGGSSYNEQFF
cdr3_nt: TGCGCCAGCAGCCCGGGACTAGCGGGAGGGAGCTCCTACAATGAGCAGTTCTTC

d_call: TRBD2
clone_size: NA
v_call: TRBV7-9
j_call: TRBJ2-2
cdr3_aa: CASSGWGGSPNTGELFF
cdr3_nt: TGTGCCAGCAGCGGTTGGGGGGGGTCCCCGAACACCGGGGAGCTGTTTTTT

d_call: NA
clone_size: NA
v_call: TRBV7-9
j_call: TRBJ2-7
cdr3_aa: CASSDGYEQYF
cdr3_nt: TGTGCCAGCAGCGACGGCTACGAGCAGTACTTC

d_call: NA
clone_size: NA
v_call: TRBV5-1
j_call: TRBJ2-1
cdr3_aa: CASSFLASDEQFF
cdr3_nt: TGCGCCAGCAGCTTCTTGGCGTCGGATGAGCAGTTCTTC

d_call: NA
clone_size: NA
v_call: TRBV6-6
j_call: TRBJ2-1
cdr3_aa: CASSYPGSLGSNEQFF
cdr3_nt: TGTGCCAGCAGTTACCCGGGCTCCTTGGGATCCAATGAGCAGTTCTTC

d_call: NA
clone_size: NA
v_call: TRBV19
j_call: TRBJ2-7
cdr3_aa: CASSFRITYEQYF
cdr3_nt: TGTGCCAGTAGTTTCAGAATAACCTACGAGCAGTACTTC

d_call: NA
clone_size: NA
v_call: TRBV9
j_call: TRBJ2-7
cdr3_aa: CASSVAWVGNEQYF
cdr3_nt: TGTGCCAGCAGCGTAGCTTGGGTAGGAAACGAGCAGTACTTC

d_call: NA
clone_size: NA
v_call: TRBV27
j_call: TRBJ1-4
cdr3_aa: CASSLGQLNEKLFF
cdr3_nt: TGTGCCAGCAGTCTTGGACAGCTGAATGAAAAACTGTTTTTT

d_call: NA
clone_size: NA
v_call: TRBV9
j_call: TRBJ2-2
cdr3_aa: CASSVEAWEGAGELFF
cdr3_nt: TGTGCCAGCAGCGTAGAGGCCTGGGAAGGCGCCGGGGAGCTGTTTTTT

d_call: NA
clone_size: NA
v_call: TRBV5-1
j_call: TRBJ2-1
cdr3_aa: CASSLGSEQFF
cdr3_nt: TGCGCCAGCAGCTTGGGTTCTGAGCAGTTCTTC

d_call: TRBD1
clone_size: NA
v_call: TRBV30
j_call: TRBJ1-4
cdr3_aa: CAWSVGQGAEKLFF
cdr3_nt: TGTGCCTGGAGTGTAGGACAGGGAGCGGAAAAACTGTTTTTT

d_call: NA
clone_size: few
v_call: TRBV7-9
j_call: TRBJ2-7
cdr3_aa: CASSLWGGYEQYF
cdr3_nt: TGTGCCAGCAGCCTCTGGGGTGGCTACGAGCAGTACTTC

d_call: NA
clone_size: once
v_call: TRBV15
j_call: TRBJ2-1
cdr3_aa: CATSREGRPDNEQFF
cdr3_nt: TGTGCCACCAGCAGAGAAGGGAGACCAGACAATGAGCAGTTCTTC

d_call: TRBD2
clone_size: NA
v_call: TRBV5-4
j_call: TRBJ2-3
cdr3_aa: CASSLAFGLADTQYF
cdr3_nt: TGTGCCAGCAGCTTGGCCTTTGGACTAGCGGATACGCAGTATTTT

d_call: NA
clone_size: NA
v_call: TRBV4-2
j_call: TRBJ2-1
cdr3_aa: CASSQESPFGGPGGGEQFF
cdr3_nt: TGTGCCAGCAGCCAAGAATCCCCTTTCGGGGGCCCCGGAGGGGGTGAGCAGTTCTTC

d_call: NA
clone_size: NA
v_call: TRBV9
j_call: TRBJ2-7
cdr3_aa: CASSVAERTETYEQYF
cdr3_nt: TGTGCCAGCAGCGTTGCCGAGAGGACAGAGACCTACGAGCAGTACTTC

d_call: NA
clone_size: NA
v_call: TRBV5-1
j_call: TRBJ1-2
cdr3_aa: CASSLPGRAYGYTF
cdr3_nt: TGCGCCAGCAGCTTGCCCGGCAGGGCCTATGGCTACACCTTC

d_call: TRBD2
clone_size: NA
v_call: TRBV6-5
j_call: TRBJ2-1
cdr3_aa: CASRQLAGGYNEQFF
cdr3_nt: TGTGCCAGCAGACAACTAGCGGGAGGTTACAATGAGCAGTTCTTC